The 32 T cell receptor beta chains below all came from one sample that was sequenced in a study of cytomegalovirus exposure and HLA in healthy donors. The table came from immunoSEQ multiplex PCR; TCRdb's copy has only in-frame clones and leaves some out. The table includes 150,000 to 200,000 clones, roughly 90% detected once. Sequenced input: PBMCs. The receptors were gathered from a woman in her 30s in good health and CMV-seronegative.

Comments on this clone: The same CDR3 can be traced to other DNA sequences in this sample. This sequence joins TRBV5-1 and TRBJ1-5, with D perhaps matching TRBD1 (5 bases). The CDR3 has 15 residues. Trimming shortened V by 0 bases and J by 0 bases, and 7 bases separated the two germline ends. Germline V gene data show CDR1 as SGHRS and CDR2 as YFSETQ. The CDR3 DNA follows: TGCGCCAGCAGCTTGGAAGGGGATAGCAATCAGCCCCAGCATTTT. The encoded protein is CASSLEGDSNQPQHF.

The V gene is TRBV25-1, the J gene TRBJ2-7; tentative D call: TRBD1 (6 bases). The CDR3 covers 13 residues. Germline V gene data show CDR1 as MGHDK and CDR2 as SYGVNS. Trimming stripped 6 bases from V and 2 bases from J, with 11 bases between. The CDR3 reads CASSDDRTYEQYF. DNA of the CDR3: TGTGCCAGCAGCGATGACAGGACCTACGAGCAGTACTTC.

The chain joins TRBV11-2 to TRBJ2-7; D is undetermined. Germline assignment: CDR1 SGHAT and CDR2 FQNNGV. V was clipped by 8 bases and J by 1 base, with 9 bases between them. The CDR3 sequence is 12 residues long. The chain's CDR3 is CASGRGSYEQYF. The CDR3 coding sequence is TGTGCCAGCGGACGAGGTTCCTACGAGCAGTACTTC.

This clone was counted only a few times. The rearrangement joins TRBV6-5 to TRBJ1-6; maybe TRBD1 (6 bases). CDR1 is MNHEY and CDR2 is SVGAGI in the germline V gene. With 5 bases removed from V and 2 bases from J, the gap between germline ends came to 10 bases. The CDR3 consists of 15 residues. CDR3 nucleotides: TGTGCCAGCAGTACGGACAGAGCCTATAATTCACCCCTCCACTTT. Encoded protein: CASSTDRAYNSPLHF.

This chain uses TRBV18 with TRBJ2-5; the match to TRBD2 covers 7 bases. The CDR3 runs to 14 residues. Trimming took 5 bases from V and 2 from J; bases not matched to a gene: 5. CDR1 and CDR2 from the germline V gene are KGHSH and LQKENI. DNA for the CDR3: TGTGCCAGCTCAAGGTGGGAGGGTCAAGAGACCCAGTACTTC. It translates to CASSRWEGQETQYF.

The CDR3 sequence: CASSSGPTLGETQYF. The CDR3, as DNA: TGTGCCAGCAGTAGCGGGCCAACTCTGGGAGAGACCCAGTACTTC. The rearrangement links TRBV2 to TRBJ2-5, with D possibly being TRBD2 (6 bases). Germline loops: CDR1 SNHLY, CDR2 FYNNEI. CDR3 length equals 15 residues. Trimming took 5 bases from V and 4 from J, leaving 17 bases between them.

The CDR3 bases are TGTGCCAGCAGCTCCACTAGGGGTAGCAATCAGCCCCAGCATTTT. Translated: CASSSTRGSNQPQHF. The rearrangement uses TRBV7-2 and TRBJ1-5, with a possible D match to TRBD1 (5 bases). CDR3 length equals 15 residues. The V gene lost 4 bases and the J gene lost 0 bases, with 10 bases spanning the gap. Germline V gene lookup returns CDR1 SGHTA and CDR2 FQGNSA.

This clone was counted only a few times. This chain joins TRBV7-2 and TRBJ1-5; tentatively, D is TRBD1 (6 bases). This CDR3 comprises 14 residues. Between the trimmed V and J ends, which lost 5 bases and 7 bases, there was a span of 15 bases. The germline V gene encodes CDR1 SGHTA and CDR2 FQGNSA. CDR3 nucleotides: TGTGCCAGCAGCACCTACAGGGACCAGCAGCCCCAGCATTTT. Amino acid sequence: CASSTYRDQQPQHF.

The CDR3 here is CASSRNRGERTEAFF. CDR3 nucleotides: TGTGCCAGCAGCCGGAACAGGGGGGAGAGGACTGAAGCTTTCTTT. The V call is TRBV6-6, the J call TRBJ1-1, with 8 bases matching TRBD1. The CDR3 runs 15 residues. Trimming cost V 6 bases and J 5 bases; bases outside gene matches: 11. Germline CDR1 is MNHNY and CDR2 is SVGAGI (reference sequence).

The chain links TRBV7-9 to TRBJ1-3, with D hard to call. V lost 0 bases and J 0 bases, leaving 12 bases between the germline ends. The CDR3 covers 17 residues. Germline V CDR1 and CDR2: SEHNR, FQNEAQ (reference sequence). The CDR3 here is CASSLALTGSSGNTIYF. In DNA, the CDR3 is TGTGCCAGCAGCTTAGCTTTAACGGGTTCCTCTGGAAACACCATATATTTT.

This clone has more than one count but fewer than ten. The gene calls are TRBV28 and TRBJ2-7; 8 nucleotides agree with TRBD2. Germline V gene lookup returns CDR1 MDHEN and CDR2 SYDVKM. Trimming removed 6 bases from V and 1 base from J; junction bases left unmatched: 8. The CDR3 consists of 15 residues. CDR3 nucleotides: TGTGCCAGCAGCCAAAGCGGGGGCCCTTCCTACGAGCAGTACTTC. Protein product: CASSQSGGPSYEQYF.

This sequence joins TRBV5-4 and TRBJ1-4; 7 nucleotides agree with TRBD1. The length of the CDR3 is 15 residues. V lost 1 base, J lost 7 bases, and 7 bases stayed unmatched. CDR1 SGHNT and CDR2 YYREEE come from the germline V gene (reference sequence). DNA of the CDR3: TGTGCCAGCAGCTTGAGTCGGTCAGGGGGTGAAAAACTGTTTTTT. This codes for CASSLSRSGGEKLFF.

The rearrangement uses TRBV9 and TRBJ1-1; D uncertain. The CDR3 contains 12 residues. CDR1 SGDLS and CDR2 YYNGEE come from the germline V gene. The ends were cut back, 4 bases at V and 4 bases at J, with 8 bases in the middle. CDR3 sequence reads: CASSPGSTEAFF. The CDR3 nucleotides read TGTGCCAGCAGCCCCGGGAGCACTGAAGCTTTCTTT.

The chain is built from TRBV28 and TRBJ1-5; weak D call: TRBD1 (6 bases). The CDR3 runs to 13 residues. CDR1 MDHEN and CDR2 SYDVKM come from the germline V gene. V was trimmed by 8 bases and J by 2 bases, leaving 10 bases between them. The CDR3 reads CASHRVGNQPQHF. CDR3 DNA: TGTGCCAGCCACAGGGTAGGCAATCAGCCCCAGCATTTT.

V is TRBV28 and J is TRBJ1-2; perhaps TRBD1 as D (6 bases). CDR3 length: 17 residues. The V gene's germline CDR1 is MDHEN and CDR2 SYDVKM. V gave up 7 bases and J gave up 8 bases, with 29 bases separating them. The CDR3 bases are TGTGCCAGCAAAAAGGCTGGGGGCGACATCCGGGTTTGGGGCTACACCTTC. As protein: CASKKAGGDIRVWGYTF.

The J gene is TRBJ2-7, the V gene TRBV11-2; D unresolved. V was clipped by 4 bases and J by 2 bases, with 12 bases between them. The V gene's germline CDR1 is SGHAT and CDR2 FQNNGV. The CDR3 extends over 14 amino acids. The CDR3 is CASSSTFNPYEQYF. The CDR3 region has the DNA TGTGCCAGCAGCTCCACCTTTAACCCCTACGAGCAGTACTTC.

The rearrangement joins TRBV29-1 to TRBJ2-5, with D possibly being TRBD1 or TRBD2 (5 bases each). There are 13 residues in the CDR3. The germline V gene has CDR1 SQVTM and CDR2 ANQGSEA. V was cut by 3 bases and J by 4 bases, with 12 bases left in between. The CDR3 DNA follows: TGCAGCGTTGAGGGGGATTGGAGAGAGACCCAGTACTTC. Translation gives CSVEGDWRETQYF.

The J gene is TRBJ1-5, the V gene TRBV28; 7 nucleotides line up with TRBD1. V was pared by 10 bases and J by 2 bases, with 11 bases of the junction left unmatched. CDR1 and CDR2 (germline): MDHEN, SYDVKM. The CDR3 runs 15 residues. In nucleotides, the CDR3 is TGTGCCACTCACACCGGGACAGAAGGCAATCAGCCCCAGCATTTT. Translated, it gives CATHTGTEGNQPQHF.

The rearrangement uses TRBV6-5 and TRBJ2-3; TRBD2 matches 7 bases. V was clipped by 7 bases and J by 4 bases; unmatched bases: 2. There are 12 residues in the CDR3. Germline CDR1 is MNHEY and CDR2 is SVGAGI. CDR3 bases: TGTGCCAGCAAAGCGGGATCAGATACGCAGTATTTT. This sequence encodes CASKAGSDTQYF.

The V gene is TRBV7-9, the J gene TRBJ1-1; D not certain. Trimming removed 4 bases from V and 0 bases from J, with 6 bases in between. Germline CDR1 reads SEHNR; CDR2 reads FQNEAQ (reference sequence). This CDR3 contains 13 residues. The CDR3 coding sequence is TGTGCCAGCAGCTCCTACTTGAACACTGAAGCTTTCTTT. It encodes CASSSYLNTEAFF. Supplemented by reference TRBV7-9 and TRBJ1-1, the full variable domain reads DTGVSQNPRHKITKRGQNVTFRCDPISEHNRLYWYRQTLGQGPEFLTYFQNEAQLEKSRLLSDRFSAERPKGSFSTLEIQRTEQGDSAMYLCASSSYLNTEAFFGQGTRLTVV.

This clone turned up a few times. The chain recombines TRBV6-6 with TRBJ1-4, with D unresolved. The germline gives CDR1 MNHNY, CDR2 SVGAGI (reference sequence). The V end was cut by 6 bases, the J end by 5 bases, with 13 bases between. There are 14 residues in the CDR3. CDR3 nucleotide sequence: TGTGCCAGCAGGAATACCCGCGGCAATGAAAAACTGTTTTTT. Its protein is CASRNTRGNEKLFF.

The rearrangement uses TRBV5-4 and TRBJ1-5; D is unclear. With 1 base removed from V and 7 bases from J, the gap between germline ends came to 15 bases. Germline V gives CDR1 SGHNT, CDR2 YYREEE (reference sequence). The CDR3 runs to 15 residues. The CDR3 spells CASSLSPSPSQPQHF. The CDR3 DNA reads as TGTGCCAGCAGCTTGTCCCCCAGCCCCTCGCAGCCCCAGCATTTT.

Only a few counts were recorded for this clone. One junction end does not reproduce the germline sequence, and a read error may be involved. The CDR3 region has the DNA TGTGCTAGCAGCTCCCACAACCGGGACAGGGGAGGGCTAAAGAACACCGGGGAGCTGTTTTTT. Its protein product is CASSSHNRDRGGLKNTGELFF. The chain employs TRBV7-7 and TRBJ2-2; 10 nucleotides align to TRBD1. The CDR3 sequence is 21 residues long. From germline, CDR1 is SSHAT and CDR2 FNYEAQ (reference sequence).

The rearrangement joins TRBV7-9 to TRBJ1-1, with D unclear. Germline V lookup: CDR1 SEHNR, CDR2 FQNEAQ (reference sequence). This CDR3 has 14 amino acids. Trimming left V 5 bases short and J 0 bases short, with 10 bases between. This CDR3 is CASSPRVMNTEAFF. CDR3 DNA sequence: TGTGCCAGCAGCCCTCGGGTCATGAACACTGAAGCTTTCTTT.

The V and J genes are TRBV27 and TRBJ2-1; no clear D gene. The CDR3 extends over 12 amino acids. Germline CDR1 MNHEY, CDR2 SMNVEV (reference sequence). The V end was cut by 7 bases, the J end by 4 bases, with 8 bases between. Here the CDR3 reads CASKEMYNEQFF. DNA of the CDR3: TGTGCCAGCAAGGAGATGTACAATGAGCAGTTCTTC.

Comments on this clone: A read error may account for a junction end that differs from germline. The chain combines TRBV5-4 with TRBJ1-2; 7 bases align to TRBD1. The CDR3 is 14 amino acids. The germline V gene has CDR1 SGHNT and CDR2 YYREEE (reference sequence). The CDR3: CAGRGGLTNYGYTF. The CDR3 DNA reads TGTGCCGGCAGGGGGGGGCTGACTAACTATGGCTACACCTTC.

The chain uses TRBV6-5 and TRBJ2-3; D tentatively fits TRBD1 or TRBD2 (6 bases each). From germline, CDR1 is MNHEY and CDR2 SVGAGI. V was clipped by 0 bases and J by 4 bases, with 11 bases between them. This CDR3 spans 15 amino acids. CDR3 DNA: TGTGCCAGCAGTTACTCGGGGGGCATAGCAGATACGCAGTATTTT. Protein sequence: CASSYSGGIADTQYF.

Comments on this clone: Other DNA sequences in this specimen translate into the identical CDR3. The chain joins TRBV7-2 to TRBJ1-2; TRBD1 might be the D (5 bases). Between the trimmed V and J ends, which lost 1 base and 2 bases, there was a span of 8 bases. The CDR3 loop spans 14 amino acids. Germline V CDR1 and CDR2: SGHTA, FQGNSA. The CDR3 is CASSLVSGNYGYTF. CDR3 DNA: TGTGCCAGCAGCTTAGTATCAGGGAACTATGGCTACACCTTC.

The V call is TRBV7-2, the J call TRBJ1-1; D ambiguous. This CDR3 has 13 amino acids. V lost 2 bases and J lost 4, with 8 bases in between. Germline values: CDR1 SGHTA, CDR2 FQGNSA. CDR3 in amino acids: CASSLSSTTEAFF. CDR3 DNA sequence: TGTGCCAGCAGCTTATCAAGTACCACTGAAGCTTTCTTT.

The rearrangement uses TRBV11-2 and TRBJ2-3, with 12 positions matching TRBD2. Germline V gene sequence: CDR1 SGHAT, CDR2 FQNNGV. V gave up 3 bases and J gave up 5 bases; unmatched junction bases: 6. CDR3 length: 16 amino acids. The CDR3 region is CASSFSSGGARDTQYF. The CDR3 region has the DNA TGTGCCAGCAGCTTCTCTAGCGGGGGGGCCAGAGATACGCAGTATTTT.

The genes are TRBV10-3 and TRBJ2-6; D gene uncertain. Trimming pared 2 bases from V and 4 bases from J, leaving 6 bases between. This CDR3 comprises 14 residues. From germline, CDR1 is ENHRY and CDR2 SYGVKD. CDR3 sequence: CAISELGGANVLTF. CDR3 DNA: TGTGCCATCAGTGAGCTCGGCGGGGCCAACGTCCTGACTTTC.

The chain carries TRBV2 and TRBJ2-7; 12 nucleotides line up with TRBD1. There are 14 residues in the CDR3. Germline CDR1 is SNHLY and CDR2 is FYNNEI. V lost 8 bases, J lost 6 bases, and 8 bases stayed unmatched. The CDR3 spells CASAPGQGAGEQYF. In DNA, the CDR3 is TGTGCCAGCGCCCCGGGACAGGGGGCGGGCGAGCAGTACTTC. The variable domain in full, completed from reference TRBV2 and TRBJ2-7, reads EPEVTQTPSHQVTQMGQEVILRCVPISNHLYFYWYRQILGQKVEFLVSFYNNEISEKSEIFDDQFSVERPDGSNFTLKIRSTKLEDSAMYFCASAPGQGAGEQYFGPGTRLTVT.